What follows are 21 T cell receptor beta chains derived from one specimen sequenced in a study of T cells after yellow fever vaccination. TCRdb redid the calling of the 5' RACE reads with MiXCR, one entry per CDR3 protein. The data show 400,000 to 450,000 distinct CDR3 sequences, around 20% seen once. This sample comprised PBMCs, obtained before the yellow fever booster vaccination. The receptors were gathered from a man between 18 and 29 years old who received the YFV17D yellow fever vaccine.

This clonotype was counted only a few times. The rearrangement links TRBV7-6 to TRBJ2-1; perhaps TRBD2 as D (7 bases). The CDR3 contains 16 residues. The V and J ends lost 4 bases and 2 bases respectively, with 15 bases between them. The germline V gene encodes CDR1 SGHVS and CDR2 FNYEAQ. The DNA of the CDR3 is TGTGCCAGCAGCTCCGGCGGGGGCGTCGCCTACAATGAGCAGTTCTTC. It translates to CASSSGGGVAYNEQFF.

This clonotype was picked up a small number of times. The chain recombines TRBV11-2 with TRBJ2-1; D remains unclear. The germline V gene has CDR1 SGHAT and CDR2 FQNNGV. Between the trimmed V and J ends, which lost 1 base and 6 bases, there was a span of 7 bases. The CDR3 loop spans 13 amino acids. Written as DNA, the CDR3 is TGTGCCAGCAGCTTAGCCGGGTTCAATGAGCAGTTCTTC. Translating it yields CASSLAGFNEQFF. Full variable domain (remainder filled in from reference TRBV11-2 and TRBJ2-1): EAGVAQSPRYKIIEKRQSVAFWCNPISGHATLYWYQQILGQGPKLLIQFQNNGVVDDSQLPKDRFSAERLKGVDSTLKIQPAKLEDSAVYLCASSLAGFNEQFFGPGTRLTVL.

This chain uses TRBV12-3 or TRBV12-4 with TRBJ2-1; D is perhaps TRBD2 (6 bases). Trimming took off 0 bases at V and 5 bases at J, with 8 bases between the two ends. This CDR3 spans 14 amino acids. CDR3: CASSLAGGHNEQFF. The CDR3 bases are TGTGCCAGCAGTTTAGCGGGGGGACACAATGAGCAGTTCTTC.

In its sample, this clonotype was seen a few times. The J gene is TRBJ1-1, the V gene TRBV7-2; 8 bases fit TRBD1. With 7 bases clipped from V and 4 bases from J, the junction kept 8 bases outside the gene matches. Germline CDR1 reads SGHTA; CDR2 reads FQGNSA. The CDR3 consists of 14 residues. The CDR3 spells CASNPTGEITEAFF. CDR3 sequence (DNA): TGTGCCAGCAACCCGACAGGGGAAATCACTGAAGCTTTCTTT.

The table lists this clonotype with a few counts. The rearrangement uses TRBV20-1 and TRBJ2-1; weak D call: TRBD1 (6 bases). The CDR3 covers 12 residues. CDR1 and CDR2 (germline): DFQATT, SNEGSKA (reference sequence). V lost 0 bases, J lost 7 bases, and 7 bases lay in between. CDR3: CSARDQGNEQFF. The CDR3 nucleotides are TGCAGTGCTAGAGATCAGGGGAATGAGCAGTTCTTC.

This clonotype has just a few counts. The J gene is TRBJ1-3, the V gene TRBV19, with 9 bases matching TRBD1. V shed 10 bases and J 4 bases; nucleotides not matched to a gene: 11. Germline V gene lookup returns CDR1 LNHDA and CDR2 SQIVND (reference sequence). This CDR3 spans 15 amino acids. CDR3 protein: CATNLDRGDGNTIYF. DNA of the CDR3: TGTGCCACCAACCTTGACAGGGGGGACGGAAACACCATATATTTT.

This clonotype is a singleton in its sample. V is TRBV6-1 and J is TRBJ2-7; D is undetermined. CDR1 and CDR2 from the germline V gene are MNHNS and SASEGT. CDR3 length: 15 amino acids. Trimming stripped 7 bases from V and 2 bases from J, with 18 bases between. The CDR3 DNA reads as TGTGCCAGCAATTTCGTCCAGACGGCAGCCTACGAGCAGTACTTC. Its translation: CASNFVQTAAYEQYF.

This clonotype showed up just a few times. J is TRBJ2-4 and V is TRBV10-3, with TRBD1 matching over 7 bases. Germline V gene lookup returns CDR1 ENHRY and CDR2 SYGVKD. This CDR3 has 13 amino acids. J lost 11 bases, V lost 3 bases, and 7 bases had no gene match. Written as DNA, the CDR3 is TGTGCCATCAGTGACGGGACAGCTAGAGTTCAGTACTTC. As protein: CAISDGTARVQYF.

The table lists this clonotype with a few counts. The genes are TRBV28 and TRBJ1-5; perhaps TRBD1 as D (5 bases). Trimming took 1 base from V and 6 from J, leaving 13 bases between them. This CDR3 contains 15 residues. Germline V gene data show CDR1 as MDHEN and CDR2 as SYDVKM. CDR3: CASSLYQGTGQPQHF. CDR3 DNA: TGTGCCAGCAGTTTATATCAGGGCACGGGTCAGCCCCAGCATTTT.

This clonotype has a handful of counts. Germline and junction disagree at one end, which may indicate a read error. The rearrangement links TRBV7-7 to TRBJ2-1; TRBD1 matches 7 bases. The CDR3 is 13 residues long. Germline CDR1 is SSHAT and CDR2 is FNYEAQ (reference sequence). This chain's CDR3 is CASSLQGSGEQFF. Here the CDR3 DNA reads TGTGCTAGCAGCTTACAGGGGTCCGGTGAGCAGTTCTTC.

The gene calls are TRBV7-6 and TRBJ2-5; D remains unclear. The V end was cut by 5 bases, the J end by 2 bases, with 15 bases between. CDR1 and CDR2 (germline): SGHVS, FNYEAQ. The length of the CDR3 is 15 residues. The CDR3 is CASSPLPEEQETQYF. The DNA of the CDR3 is TGTGCCAGCAGCCCGCTGCCTGAGGAACAAGAGACCCAGTACTTC.

The CDR3 loop is CASRGAGVFWETQYF. CDR3 DNA sequence: TGTGCCAGCCGAGGGGCGGGGGTGTTCTGGGAGACCCAGTACTTC. The genes are TRBV27 and TRBJ2-5; 7 bases fit TRBD2. The V gene's germline CDR1 is MNHEY and CDR2 SMNVEV (reference sequence). CDR3 length: 15 residues. V gave up 8 bases and J gave up 5 bases; unmatched junction bases: 14.

This clonotype was observed a few times. V gene TRBV5-5 combines with J gene TRBJ1-1, with D possibly being TRBD1 (5 bases). V was cut by 4 bases and J by 6 bases, with 13 bases left in between. Germline CDR1 SGHKS, CDR2 YYEKEE (reference sequence). The CDR3 spans 13 residues. The CDR3 DNA sequence: TGTGCCAGCAGCCCCCCATGGGGGGCTGAAGCTTTCTTT. Residues: CASSPPWGAEAFF.

The J gene is TRBJ1-6, the V gene TRBV20-1, with D unresolved. This CDR3 comprises 13 residues. Germline V gives CDR1 DFQATT, CDR2 SNEGSKA (reference sequence). V lost 3 bases and J 5 bases, leaving 8 bases between the germline ends. The CDR3 bases are TGCAGTGCTAGCGGACCCAATAATTCACCCCTCCACTTT. Its translation is CSASGPNNSPLHF.

This clonotype was seen only once. The V and J genes are TRBV7-2 and TRBJ2-7; D ambiguous. Looked up from germline, CDR1 is SGHTA and CDR2 is FQGNSA. With 5 bases removed from V and 3 bases from J, the gap between germline ends came to 17 bases. CDR3 length: 15 amino acids. DNA for the CDR3: TGTGCCAGCAGCCCCTCCCCACCGACTCACTACGAGCAGTACTTC. It is translated as CASSPSPPTHYEQYF.

CDR3 nucleotides: TGCGCCAGCAGCCTCGAGGGGACGAACACTGAAGCTTTCTTT. Encoded protein: CASSLEGTNTEAFF. The chain carries TRBV4-1 and TRBJ1-1; D is perhaps TRBD1 (5 bases). Trimming removed 4 bases from V and 1 base from J, with 10 bases in between. The germline CDR1 and CDR2 sequences are MGHRA and YSYEKL. The CDR3 covers 14 residues.

The chain links TRBV7-2 to TRBJ2-2; D might be TRBD1 or TRBD2, each matching 6 bases. In germline, CDR1 is SGHTA, CDR2 FQGNSA. This CDR3 spans 16 amino acids. The germline V and J ends were trimmed by 5 bases and 4 bases, with 17 bases remaining between them. The CDR3 coding sequence is TGTGCCAGCAGCACGGGGGCTACGCGGGGCACCGGGGAGCTGTTTTTT. Translating gives CASSTGATRGTGELFF.

This clonotype was observed a few times. This chain connects TRBV11-1 to TRBJ2-7; 12 bases agree with TRBD2. This CDR3 contains 14 residues. V trimming: 8 bases; J trimming: 3 bases; junction bases outside the gene matches: 5. Germline V gives CDR1 SGHAT, CDR2 FQDESV (reference sequence). The CDR3 is CASGRLAGDYEQYF. The CDR3 DNA follows: TGTGCCAGCGGCCGACTAGCGGGGGACTACGAGCAGTACTTC.

The V and J genes are TRBV3-1 and TRBJ2-3, with D perhaps given as TRBD1 or TRBD2 (5 bases each). Trimming took 4 bases from V and 2 from J, leaving 10 bases between them. This CDR3 has 14 residues. In germline, CDR1 is LGHDT, CDR2 YNNKEL (reference sequence). Here the CDR3 reads CASSPLGTTDTQYF. The DNA of the CDR3 is TGTGCCAGCAGCCCGTTGGGGACCACAGATACGCAGTATTTT.

This clonotype showed up just a few times. This chain uses TRBV7-3 with TRBJ2-1; 9 bases agree with TRBD2. V trimming: 5 bases; J trimming: 8 bases; junction bases outside the gene matches: 7. The CDR3 spans 14 residues. From germline, CDR1 is SGHTA and CDR2 FQGTGA. CDR3 protein: CASSPGTSPDEQFF. The CDR3 coding sequence is TGTGCCAGCAGCCCAGGGACTAGCCCGGATGAGCAGTTCTTC.

In its sample, this clonotype was seen a few times. The chain employs TRBV10-3 and TRBJ2-1; no clear D. This CDR3 region has 12 residues. CDR1 is ENHRY, CDR2 SYGVKD, per germline. V lost 4 bases, J lost 7 bases, and 8 bases lay in between. CDR3: CAISGPKNEQFF. CDR3 DNA: TGTGCCATCAGTGGTCCAAAGAATGAGCAGTTCTTC.